This T cell receptor (beta chain) was found in a study of blood T cell repertoires in COVID-19. Across the whole study: Some COVID-19 samples were acute and others convalescent; all came from the United States, Italy and Spain. T cells, B-cell-depleted T cells, or PBMCs supplied cDNA or gDNA.

Germline V gives CDR1 LGHNT, CDR2 FRNRAP. The CDR3 spans 17 residues. Unmatched junction bases numbered 15, after V lost 4 bases and J lost 7 bases. Under the authors' procedure: Estimation of nucleated cell counts was performed using reference gene primer amplification. Clones were sequenced by immunoSEQ multiplex PCR, and TCRdb holds only the in-frame ones, with some missing. V and J calls and clone size are as listed in that table; D and trimming were resolved from the DNA. The sample carries 60,000 to 70,000 clones, more than 65% recorded once. Sequenced: peripheral blood. This rearrangement joins TRBV12-5 to TRBJ2-3, with 9 positions matching TRBD2. The receptor comes from a woman aged 70 to 79 with acute or convalescent COVID-19. Here the CDR3 DNA reads TGTGCTAGTGGTTCTCGGGATGGCGGGGGGGGATCGAATACGCAGTATTTT. This codes for CASGSRDGGGGSNTQYF.